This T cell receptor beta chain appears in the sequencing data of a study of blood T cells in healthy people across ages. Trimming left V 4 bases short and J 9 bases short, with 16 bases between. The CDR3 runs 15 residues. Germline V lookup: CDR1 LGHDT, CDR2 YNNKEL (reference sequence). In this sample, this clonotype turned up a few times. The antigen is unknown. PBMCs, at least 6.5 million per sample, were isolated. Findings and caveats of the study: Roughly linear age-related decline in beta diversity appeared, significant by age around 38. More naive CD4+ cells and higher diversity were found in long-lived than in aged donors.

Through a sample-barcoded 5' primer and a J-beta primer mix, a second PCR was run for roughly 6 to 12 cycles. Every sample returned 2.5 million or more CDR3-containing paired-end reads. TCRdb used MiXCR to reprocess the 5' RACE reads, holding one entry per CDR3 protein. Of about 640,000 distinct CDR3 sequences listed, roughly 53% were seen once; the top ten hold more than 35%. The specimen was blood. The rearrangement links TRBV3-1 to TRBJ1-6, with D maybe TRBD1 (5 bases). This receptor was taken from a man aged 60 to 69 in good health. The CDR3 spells CASSPAGRRGSPLHF. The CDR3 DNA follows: TGTGCCAGCAGCCCCGCAGGGAGGAGGGGTTCACCCCTCCACTTT.